The 9 T cell receptor beta chains below all came from one sample that was sequenced in a study of blood T cell repertoires in COVID-19. Clones were read by immunoSEQ multiplex PCR, and TCRdb kept only the in-frame ones, dropping some. The data contain 220,000 or so clones, around nine tenths of them singletons. Sequencing was performed on peripheral blood. These receptors were taken from a man aged 60 to 69 who had recovered from COVID-19.

The rearrangement uses TRBV27 and TRBJ1-2, with a possible D match to TRBD1 (5 bases). CDR1 and CDR2 (germline): MNHEY, SMNVEV (reference sequence). This CDR3 region has 13 residues. Trimming cost V 6 bases and J 8 bases, with 16 bases left between them. CDR3 protein: CASRNLGRLGYTF. The CDR3 DNA follows: TGTGCCAGCAGGAACTTGGGGCGGTTAGGCTACACCTTC.

The V gene is TRBV5-1, the J gene TRBJ2-1; 12 bases line up with TRBD1. J lost 9 bases, V lost 0 bases, and 4 bases had no gene match. Germline values: CDR1 SGHRS, CDR2 YFSETQ. There are 15 residues in the CDR3. Here the CDR3 reads CASSLAGTGGVEQFF. CDR3 coding DNA: TGCGCCAGCAGCTTGGCCGGGACAGGGGGCGTTGAGCAGTTCTTC.

The genes are TRBV19 and TRBJ1-1; 8 nucleotides align to TRBD1. Germline V lookup: CDR1 LNHDA, CDR2 SQIVND (reference sequence). V was clipped by 6 bases and J by 6 bases; unmatched bases: 12. The CDR3 consists of 15 residues. CDR3 nucleotide sequence: TGTGCCAGTAGCACAAGACAGGGGAGCATACCTGAAGCTTTCTTT. Protein: CASSTRQGSIPEAFF.

The chain has TRBV5-4 and TRBJ2-7; 16 positions match TRBD2. The CDR3 extends over 15 amino acids. Trimming removed 4 bases from V and 6 bases from J; junction bases left unmatched: 4. Germline CDR1 is SGHNT and CDR2 is YYREEE (reference sequence). The CDR3 DNA reads TGTGCCAGCAGCGGAGGGACTAGCGGGAGGGGCGAGCAGTACTTC. It encodes CASSGGTSGRGEQYF.

V is TRBV4-2 and J is TRBJ1-6, with D uncertain. Trimming removed 0 bases from V and 4 bases from J, with 7 bases in between. The CDR3 contains 15 residues. From germline, CDR1 is LGHNA and CDR2 YNFKEQ. CDR3 in DNA: TGTGCCAGCAGCCAAGATGGGCAGTATAATTCACCCCTCCACTTT. It specifies CASSQDGQYNSPLHF.

The gene calls are TRBV5-5 and TRBJ2-1; perhaps TRBD2 as D (6 bases). V was pared by 4 bases and J by 2 bases, with 16 bases between. The CDR3 has 16 residues. Germline loops: CDR1 SGHKS, CDR2 YYEKEE (reference sequence). The CDR3 DNA reads TGTGCCAGCAGCGCTAACCGGGGGTCCACCTACAATGAGCAGTTCTTC. Amino acids: CASSANRGSTYNEQFF.

The rearrangement uses TRBV5-1 and TRBJ2-7, with a possible D match to TRBD2 (5 bases). CDR1 and CDR2 from the germline V gene are SGHRS and YFSETQ. The CDR3 loop spans 14 amino acids. The V end was cut by 1 base, the J end by 1 base, with 9 bases between. DNA of the CDR3: TGCGCCAGCAGCTTGATTCCGGGGTCCTACGAGCAGTACTTC. It is translated as CASSLIPGSYEQYF.

This clone occurred once. V is TRBV18 and J is TRBJ2-1; 8 bases are shared with TRBD2. Unmatched junction bases numbered 12, after V lost 10 bases and J lost 4 bases. Germline V gene sequence: CDR1 KGHSH, CDR2 LQKENI. CDR3 length: 15 amino acids. Here the CDR3 reads CATTPGAGGYNEQFF. The CDR3 nucleotides are TGTGCCACCACACCCGGGGCGGGGGGATACAATGAGCAGTTCTTC.

V gene TRBV28 combines with J gene TRBJ1-5; TRBD1 matches 8 bases. J lost 6 bases, V lost 6 bases, and 7 bases had no gene match. The CDR3 contains 14 residues. Germline CDR1 is MDHEN and CDR2 is SYDVKM. CDR3: CASSPGQGSQPQHF. CDR3 DNA: TGTGCCAGCAGCCCCGGACAGGGTAGTCAGCCCCAGCATTTT.